This T cell receptor beta chain was sequenced during a study of CD8+ T cells in alopecia areata. Study summary: The protocol delivered tofacitinib for 6 to 18 months, then withdrew it for 6 months. General observations from the study: Compared with mice, patients displayed less clear TCR sharing, possibly for HLA-related reasons.

Looked up from germline, CDR1 is SNHLY and CDR2 is FYNNEI. The CDR3 has 14 residues. V gave up 2 bases and J gave up 4 bases, with 10 bases separating them. The authors extracted RNA and reverse transcribed it into cDNA as the sequencing template. TCRdb's copy holds only in-frame clones and misses some; the assay was immunoSEQ multiplex PCR. Here the sample spans a few hundred thousand clones, roughly two thirds being singletons. This clone has a handful of counts. Its antigen is still unknown. This rearrangement joins TRBV2 to TRBJ2-3, with D possibly matching TRBD2 (6 bases). The receptor's source is a human donor with alopecia areata. The specimen comprised CD4+ T cells sorted from blood, sampled at week 0. CDR3 amino acids: CASSERLVADTQYF. CDR3 DNA: TGTGCCAGCAGTGAAAGACTAGTTGCAGATACGCAGTATTTT.